Listed below are T cell receptor beta chains from one sample, sequenced in a study of T cells in Graves' hyperthyroidism and ophthalmopathy. One entry per CDR3 protein results from TCRdb running MiXCR on the multiplex PCR reads. The data show 490,000 or so distinct CDR3 sequences, with approximately 23% seen just once and around 54% held by the top ten. The sample comprised blood. The receptor set was obtained from a woman in her seventies with Graves' ophthalmopathy. Each CDR3 is given with its conserved first and last residue. The order of the fields is J gene, V gene, CDR3 protein.

TRBJ1-2,TRBV6-1,CASSEAARDYGYTF
TRBJ2-1,TRBV7-3,CASSPDSSSYNEQFF
TRBJ1-1,TRBV19,CASDRGNTEAFF
TRBJ1-1,TRBV29-1,CSGTRTNTNTEAFF
TRBJ1-6,TRBV9,CASSVAGYGSPLHF
TRBJ2-2,TRBV20-1,CSVQEGHGELFF
TRBJ2-5,TRBV5-1,CASTNPGTRGETQYF
TRBJ2-6,TRBV7-9,CASSLRDRLSGANVLTF
TRBJ1-2,TRBV20-1,CSAATGSYGYTF
TRBJ2-7,TRBV24-1,CATSDPTHGGEQYF
TRBJ1-5,TRBV7-6,CASSNGQRHQPQHF
TRBJ2-7,TRBV7-9,CASSLLAGPYEQYF
TRBJ1-2,TRBV15,CATSKGRTGPIYGYTF
TRBJ1-2,TRBV6-1,CASKGLIANYGYTF
TRBJ1-1,TRBV2,CASSRAGKEAEAFF
TRBJ1-2,TRBV7-9,CASTTTGILYGYTF
TRBJ2-1,TRBV6-1,CATHTGGGNNEQFF
TRBJ1-2,TRBV12-3/TRBV12-4,CASSLATGRGNYGYTF
TRBJ1-1,TRBV19,CASSNYGTVNTEAFF
TRBJ1-1,TRBV6-1,CASWGGLNTEAFF
TRBJ1-6,TRBV7-8,CASTPGFPGDSPLHF
TRBJ2-3,TRBV6-1,CASSSTFLTDTDTQYF
TRBJ1-5,TRBV20-1,CSAISRAGFKDQPQHF
TRBJ1-2,TRBV5-5,CASSSGAYYGYTF
TRBJ2-3,TRBV10-1,CASSESGGWTDTQYF
TRBJ2-1,TRBV5-5,CASSPEAGVGNEQFF
TRBJ1-6,TRBV28,CATRGDAPLHF
TRBJ2-2,TRBV7-3,CASSRILTSGTGELFF
TRBJ2-1,TRBV2,CASSLEGGSVEQFF
TRBJ2-3,TRBV5-1,CASSRGLAGGADTQYF
TRBJ2-5,TRBV20-1,CSARDGKSGFETQYF
TRBJ2-2,TRBV3-1,CASSQLTGMYTGELFF
TRBJ2-7,TRBV20-1,CSASPRGGQEAYEQYF
TRBJ2-5,TRBV7-2,CASSLGGSQETQYF
TRBJ1-1,TRBV7-2,CASSTRQGRGTEAFF
TRBJ2-1,TRBV4-3,CASSQDLLGTAEQFF
TRBJ2-1,TRBV24-1,CATSVRGGTGRNEQFF
TRBJ1-1,TRBV7-3,CASSSRGPFTEAFF
TRBJ2-2,TRBV5-1,CASSLGGLADTGELFF
TRBJ2-7,TRBV2,CTSRPGTGGLAGVYEQYF